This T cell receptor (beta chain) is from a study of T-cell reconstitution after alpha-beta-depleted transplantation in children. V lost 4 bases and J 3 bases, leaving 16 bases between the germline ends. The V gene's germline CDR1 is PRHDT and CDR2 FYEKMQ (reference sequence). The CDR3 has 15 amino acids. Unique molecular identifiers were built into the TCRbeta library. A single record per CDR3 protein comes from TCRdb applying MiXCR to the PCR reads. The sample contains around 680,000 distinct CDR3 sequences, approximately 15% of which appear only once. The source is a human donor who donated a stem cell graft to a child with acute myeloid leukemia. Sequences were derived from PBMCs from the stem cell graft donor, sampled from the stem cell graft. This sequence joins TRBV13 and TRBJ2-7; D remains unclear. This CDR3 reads CASSSKDTLYYEQYF. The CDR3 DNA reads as TGTGCCAGCAGCTCAAAAGACACCCTATACTACGAGCAGTACTTC.